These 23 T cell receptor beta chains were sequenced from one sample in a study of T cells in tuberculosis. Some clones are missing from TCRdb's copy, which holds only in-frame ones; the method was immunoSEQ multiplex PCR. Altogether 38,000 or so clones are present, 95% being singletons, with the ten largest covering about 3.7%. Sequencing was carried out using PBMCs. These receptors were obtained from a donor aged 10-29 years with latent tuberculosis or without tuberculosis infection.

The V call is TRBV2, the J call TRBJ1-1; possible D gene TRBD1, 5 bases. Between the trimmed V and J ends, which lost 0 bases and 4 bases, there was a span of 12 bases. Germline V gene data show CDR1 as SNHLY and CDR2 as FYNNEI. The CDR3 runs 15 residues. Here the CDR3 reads CASSEAAGRGTEAFF. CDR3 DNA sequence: TGTGCCAGCAGTGAAGCCGCAGGGAGGGGCACTGAAGCTTTCTTT.

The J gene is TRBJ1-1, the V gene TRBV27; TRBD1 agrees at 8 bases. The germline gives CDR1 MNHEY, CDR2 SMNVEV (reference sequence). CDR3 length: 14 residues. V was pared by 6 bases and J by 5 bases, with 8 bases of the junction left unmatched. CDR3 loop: CASRPLQGGTEAFF. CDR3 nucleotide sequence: TGTGCCAGCAGGCCCCTACAGGGGGGAACTGAAGCTTTCTTT.

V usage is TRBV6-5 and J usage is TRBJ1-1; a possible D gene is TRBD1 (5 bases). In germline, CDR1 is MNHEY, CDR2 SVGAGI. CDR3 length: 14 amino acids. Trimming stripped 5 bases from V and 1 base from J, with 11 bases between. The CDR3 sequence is CASSRDFGNTEAFF. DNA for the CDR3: TGTGCCAGCAGTAGGGACTTTGGGAACACTGAAGCTTTCTTT.

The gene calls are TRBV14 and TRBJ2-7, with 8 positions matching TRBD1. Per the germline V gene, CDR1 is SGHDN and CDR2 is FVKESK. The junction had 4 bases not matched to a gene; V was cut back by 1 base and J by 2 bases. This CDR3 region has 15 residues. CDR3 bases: TGTGCCAGCAGCCAAGGACAGGGGAGGACCTACGAGCAGTACTTC. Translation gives CASSQGQGRTYEQYF.

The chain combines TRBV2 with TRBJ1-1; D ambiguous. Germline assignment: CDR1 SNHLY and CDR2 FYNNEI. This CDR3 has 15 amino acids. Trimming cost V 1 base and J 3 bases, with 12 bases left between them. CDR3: CASSEGSDGYTEAFF. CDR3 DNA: TGTGCCAGCAGTGAAGGGTCCGACGGGTACACTGAAGCTTTCTTT.

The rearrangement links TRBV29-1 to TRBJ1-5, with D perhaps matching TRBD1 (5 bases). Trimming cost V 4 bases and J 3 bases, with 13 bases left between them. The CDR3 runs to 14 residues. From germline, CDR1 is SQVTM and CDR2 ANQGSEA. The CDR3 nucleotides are TGCAGCGTTGTGGACACCGACCCCAATCAGCCCCAGCATTTT. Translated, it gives CSVVDTDPNQPQHF.

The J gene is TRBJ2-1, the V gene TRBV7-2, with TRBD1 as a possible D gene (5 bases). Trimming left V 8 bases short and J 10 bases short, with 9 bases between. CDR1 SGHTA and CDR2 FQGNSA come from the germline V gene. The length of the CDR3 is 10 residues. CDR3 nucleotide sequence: TGTGCCAGCGGACAAGTGGAGCAGTTCTTC. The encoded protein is CASGQVEQFF.

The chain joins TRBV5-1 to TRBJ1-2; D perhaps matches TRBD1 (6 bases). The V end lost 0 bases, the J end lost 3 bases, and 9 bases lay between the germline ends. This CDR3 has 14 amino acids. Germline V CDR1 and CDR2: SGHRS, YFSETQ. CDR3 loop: CASSLGQAYYGYTF. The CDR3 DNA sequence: TGCGCCAGCAGCTTGGGACAGGCGTACTATGGCTACACCTTC.

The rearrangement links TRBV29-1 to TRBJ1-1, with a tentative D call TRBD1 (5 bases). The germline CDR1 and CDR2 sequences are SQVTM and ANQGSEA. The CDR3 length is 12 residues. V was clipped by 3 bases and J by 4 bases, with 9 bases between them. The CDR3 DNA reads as TGCAGCGTTGAGGAGGGGAGCACTGAAGCTTTCTTT. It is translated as CSVEEGSTEAFF.

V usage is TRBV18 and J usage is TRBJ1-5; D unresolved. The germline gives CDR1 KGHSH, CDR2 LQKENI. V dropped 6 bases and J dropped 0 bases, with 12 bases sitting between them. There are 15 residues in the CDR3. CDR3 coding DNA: TGTGCCAGCTCGCCATTAATGAGTAGCAATCAGCCCCAGCATTTT. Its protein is CASSPLMSSNQPQHF.

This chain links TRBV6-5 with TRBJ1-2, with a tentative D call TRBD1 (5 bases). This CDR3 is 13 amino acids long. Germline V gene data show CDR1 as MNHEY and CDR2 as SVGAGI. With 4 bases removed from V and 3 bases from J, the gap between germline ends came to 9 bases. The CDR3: CASSFVGDYGYTF. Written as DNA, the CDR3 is TGTGCCAGCAGTTTCGTAGGGGACTATGGCTACACCTTC.

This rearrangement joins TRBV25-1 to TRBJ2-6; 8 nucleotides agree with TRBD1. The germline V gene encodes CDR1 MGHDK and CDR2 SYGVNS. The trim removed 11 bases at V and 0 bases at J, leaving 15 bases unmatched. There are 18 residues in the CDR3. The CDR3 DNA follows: TGTGCCCCCAAACAGACGGCAGGGGGCTTCTCTGGGGCCAACGTCCTGACTTTC. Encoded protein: CAPKQTAGGFSGANVLTF. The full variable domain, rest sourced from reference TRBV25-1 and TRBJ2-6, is EADIYQTPRYLVIGTGKKITLECSQTMGHDKMYWYQQDPGMELHLIHYSYGVNSTEKGDLSSESTVSRIRTEHFPLTLESARPSHTSQYLCAPKQTAGGFSGANVLTFGAGSRLTVL.

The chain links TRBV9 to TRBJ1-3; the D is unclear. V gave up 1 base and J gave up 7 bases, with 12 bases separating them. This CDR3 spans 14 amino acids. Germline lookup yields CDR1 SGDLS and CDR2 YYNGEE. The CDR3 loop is CASSVRQDGNTIYF. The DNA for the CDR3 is TGTGCCAGCAGCGTACGCCAGGATGGGAACACCATATATTTT.

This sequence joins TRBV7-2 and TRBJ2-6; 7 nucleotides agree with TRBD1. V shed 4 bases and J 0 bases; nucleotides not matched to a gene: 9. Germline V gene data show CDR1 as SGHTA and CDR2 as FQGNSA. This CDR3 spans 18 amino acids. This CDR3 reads CASSYRQGSSSGANVLTF. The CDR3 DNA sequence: TGTGCCAGCAGCTACAGACAGGGAAGCTCCTCTGGGGCCAACGTCCTGACTTTC.

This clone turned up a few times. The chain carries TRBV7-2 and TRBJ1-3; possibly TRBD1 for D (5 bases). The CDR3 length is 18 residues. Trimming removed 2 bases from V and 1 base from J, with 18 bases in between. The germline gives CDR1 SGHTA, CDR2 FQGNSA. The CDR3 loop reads CASSLSYGDSRSGNTIYF. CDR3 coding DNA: TGTGCCAGCAGCTTAAGTTACGGGGACTCTAGGTCTGGAAACACCATATATTTT.

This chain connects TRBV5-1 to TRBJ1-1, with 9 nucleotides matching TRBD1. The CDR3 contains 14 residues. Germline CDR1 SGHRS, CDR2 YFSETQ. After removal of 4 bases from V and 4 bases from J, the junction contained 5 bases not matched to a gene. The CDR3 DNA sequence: TGCGCCAGCAGCCGGGACAGGGAGATCACTGAAGCTTTCTTT. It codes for CASSRDREITEAFF.

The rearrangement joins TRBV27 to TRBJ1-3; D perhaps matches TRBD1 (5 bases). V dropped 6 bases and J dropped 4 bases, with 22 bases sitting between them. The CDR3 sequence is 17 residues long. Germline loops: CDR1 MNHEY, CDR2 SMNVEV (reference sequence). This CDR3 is CASSDKPREGPGNTIYF. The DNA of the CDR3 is TGTGCCAGCAGCGACAAACCCAGGGAGGGCCCGGGAAACACCATATATTTT.

DNA of the CDR3: TGTGCCAGTACGCGGCAGGGGACCTACGAGCAGTACTTC. Protein sequence: CASTRQGTYEQYF. The rearrangement uses TRBV11-2 and TRBJ2-7; maybe TRBD1 (6 bases). CDR1 SGHAT and CDR2 FQNNGV come from the germline V gene. V was shortened by 9 bases and J by 2 bases, with 14 bases between the two germline ends. The CDR3 contains 13 residues.

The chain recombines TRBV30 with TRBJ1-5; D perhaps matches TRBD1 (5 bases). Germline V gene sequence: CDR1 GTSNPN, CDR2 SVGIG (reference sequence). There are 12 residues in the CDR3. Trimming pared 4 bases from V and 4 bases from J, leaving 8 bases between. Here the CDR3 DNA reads TGTGCCTGGAAAGGGGTAAATCAGCCCCAGCATTTT. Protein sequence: CAWKGVNQPQHF. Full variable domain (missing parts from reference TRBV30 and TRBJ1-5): SQTIHQWPATLVQPVGSPLSLECTVEGTSNPNLYWYRQAAGRGLQLLFYSVGIGQISSEVPQNLSASRPQDRQFILSSKKLLLSDSGFYLCAWKGVNQPQHFGDGTRLSIL.

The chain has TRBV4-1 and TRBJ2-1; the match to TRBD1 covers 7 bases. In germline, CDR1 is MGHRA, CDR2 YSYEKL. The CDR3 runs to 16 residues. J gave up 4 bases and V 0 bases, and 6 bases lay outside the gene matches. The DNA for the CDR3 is TGCGCCAGCAGCCAAGAGCGCAGGGGGTATTACAATGAGCAGTTCTTC. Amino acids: CASSQERRGYYNEQFF.

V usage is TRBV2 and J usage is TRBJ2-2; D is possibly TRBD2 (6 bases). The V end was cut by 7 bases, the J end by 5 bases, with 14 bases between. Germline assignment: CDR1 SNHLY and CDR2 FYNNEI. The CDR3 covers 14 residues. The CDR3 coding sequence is TGTGCCAGCAAGGGCGGGGAGGTGACCGGGGAGCTGTTTTTT. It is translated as CASKGGEVTGELFF.

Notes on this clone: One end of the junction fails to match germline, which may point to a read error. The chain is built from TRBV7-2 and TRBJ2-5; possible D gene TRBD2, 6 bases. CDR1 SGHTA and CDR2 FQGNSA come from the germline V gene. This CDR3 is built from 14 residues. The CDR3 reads CASSLVTLEVGGDF. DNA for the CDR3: TGTGCCAGCAGCTTAGTAACTTTGGAAGTGGGGGGAGACTTC.

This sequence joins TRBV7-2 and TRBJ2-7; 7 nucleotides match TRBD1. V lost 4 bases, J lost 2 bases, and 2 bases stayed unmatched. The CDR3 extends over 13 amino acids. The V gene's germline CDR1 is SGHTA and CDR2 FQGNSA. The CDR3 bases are TGTGCCAGCAGCTACGGGACAGCCTACGAGCAGTACTTC. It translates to CASSYGTAYEQYF.